This record looks at one TCR beta chain sequence and its context. The antigen is undetermined. There are 12 residues in the CDR3. The ends were cut back, 3 bases at V and 2 bases at J, with 5 bases in the middle. Germline V CDR1 and CDR2: MGHDK, SYGVNS. Individually, cDNA molecules had unique molecular identifiers attached to them. Each CDR3 protein gets one entry after TCRdb re-called the 5' RACE reads with MiXCR. The table includes about 110,000 distinct CDR3 sequences, over 9.5% detected once. The data were obtained in a study of early T cells in non-severe SARS-CoV-2 infection. In the study overall: RNA in bulk from unsorted whole blood was sequenced, and chains were unpaired.

Whole-study findings and limits: Lookups in VDJdb leaned toward anti-spike CD8 responses and missed private and CD4 specificities.

Here the sequenced sample was whole blood, taken at baseline. The source is an adult who was a healthcare worker with PCR-confirmed SARS-CoV-2 infection or an uninfected control (not recorded which). This chain connects TRBV25-1 to TRBJ2-7, with D hard to call. The DNA for the CDR3 is TGTGCCAGCAGTGACCTCCCCTACGAGCAGTACTTC. Protein: CASSDLPYEQYF.